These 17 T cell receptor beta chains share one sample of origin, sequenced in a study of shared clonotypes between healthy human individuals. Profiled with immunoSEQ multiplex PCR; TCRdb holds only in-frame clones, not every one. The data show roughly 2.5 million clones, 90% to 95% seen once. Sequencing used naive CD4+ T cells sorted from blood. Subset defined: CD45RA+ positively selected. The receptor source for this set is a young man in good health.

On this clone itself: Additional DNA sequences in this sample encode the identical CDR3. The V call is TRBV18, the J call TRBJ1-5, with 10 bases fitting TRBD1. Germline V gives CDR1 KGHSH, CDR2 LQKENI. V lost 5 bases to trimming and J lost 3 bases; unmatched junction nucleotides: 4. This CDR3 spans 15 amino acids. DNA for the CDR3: TGTGCCAGCTCAACCGGGACAGGGGTCAATCAGCCCCAGCATTTT. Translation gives CASSTGTGVNQPQHF.

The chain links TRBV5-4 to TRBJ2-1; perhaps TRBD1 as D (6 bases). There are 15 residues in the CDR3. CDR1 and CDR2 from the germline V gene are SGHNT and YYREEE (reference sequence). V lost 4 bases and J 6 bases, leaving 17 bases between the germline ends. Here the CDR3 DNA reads TGTGCCAGCAGCAGCAGGGGTAGGGTCCCCAATGAGCAGTTCTTC. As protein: CASSSRGRVPNEQFF.

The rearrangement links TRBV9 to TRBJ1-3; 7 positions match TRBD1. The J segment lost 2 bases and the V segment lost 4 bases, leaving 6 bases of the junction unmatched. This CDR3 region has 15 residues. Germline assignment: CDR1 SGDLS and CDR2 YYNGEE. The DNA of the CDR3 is TGTGCCAGCAGCAAAGAGGGGGCCGCTGGAAACACCATATATTTT. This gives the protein CASSKEGAAGNTIYF.

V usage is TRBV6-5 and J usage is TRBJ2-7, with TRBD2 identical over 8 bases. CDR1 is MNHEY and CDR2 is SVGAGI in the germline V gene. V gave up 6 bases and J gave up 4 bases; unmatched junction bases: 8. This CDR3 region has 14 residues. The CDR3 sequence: CASRLAGNTYEQYF. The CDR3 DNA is TGTGCCAGCAGATTAGCGGGGAATACGTACGAGCAGTACTTC.

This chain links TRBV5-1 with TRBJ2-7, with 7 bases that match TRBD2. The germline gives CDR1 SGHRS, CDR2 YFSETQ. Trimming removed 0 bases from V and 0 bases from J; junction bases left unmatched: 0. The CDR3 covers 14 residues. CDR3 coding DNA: TGCGCCAGCAGCTTGGGGGACTACTCCTACGAGCAGTACTTC. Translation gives CASSLGDYSYEQYF.

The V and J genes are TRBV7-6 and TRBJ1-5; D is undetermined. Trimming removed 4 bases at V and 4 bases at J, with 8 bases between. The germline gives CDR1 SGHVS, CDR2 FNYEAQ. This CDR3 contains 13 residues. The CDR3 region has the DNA TGTGCCAGCAGCTACTGGGCAAATCAGCCCCAGCATTTT. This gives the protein CASSYWANQPQHF.

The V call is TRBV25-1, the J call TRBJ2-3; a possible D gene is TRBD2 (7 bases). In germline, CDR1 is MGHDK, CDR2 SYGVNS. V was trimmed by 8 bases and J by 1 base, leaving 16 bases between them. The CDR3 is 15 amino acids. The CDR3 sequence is CASGGVAGGTDTQYF. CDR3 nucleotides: TGTGCCAGCGGGGGGGTAGCAGGGGGCACAGATACGCAGTATTTT.

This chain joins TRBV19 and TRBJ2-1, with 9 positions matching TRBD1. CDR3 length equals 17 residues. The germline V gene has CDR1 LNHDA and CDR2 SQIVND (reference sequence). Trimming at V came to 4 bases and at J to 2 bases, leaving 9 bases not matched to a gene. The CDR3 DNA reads TGTGCCAGTAGTAGGACCGGGACAGGGCCCCCCTACAATGAGCAGTTCTTC. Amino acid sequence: CASSRTGTGPPYNEQFF.

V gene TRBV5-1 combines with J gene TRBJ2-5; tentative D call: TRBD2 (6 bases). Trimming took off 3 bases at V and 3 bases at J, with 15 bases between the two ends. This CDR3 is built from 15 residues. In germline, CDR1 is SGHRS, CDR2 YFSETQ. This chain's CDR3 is CASSWTGGGKETQYF. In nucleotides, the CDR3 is TGCGCCAGCAGCTGGACCGGTGGGGGGAAAGAGACCCAGTACTTC.

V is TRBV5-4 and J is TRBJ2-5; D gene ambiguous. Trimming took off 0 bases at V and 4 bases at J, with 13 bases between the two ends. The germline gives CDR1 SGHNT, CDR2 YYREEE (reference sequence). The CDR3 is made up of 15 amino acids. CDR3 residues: CASSLALGGAETQYF. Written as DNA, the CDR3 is TGTGCCAGCAGCTTGGCCTTAGGCGGCGCAGAGACCCAGTACTTC.

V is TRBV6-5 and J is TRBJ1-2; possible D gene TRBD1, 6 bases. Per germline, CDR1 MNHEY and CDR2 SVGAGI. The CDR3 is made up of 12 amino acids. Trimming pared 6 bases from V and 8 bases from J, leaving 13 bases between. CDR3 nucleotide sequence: TGTGCCAGCAGCCTTGGGGGCCTGGGCTACACCTTC. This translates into CASSLGGLGYTF.

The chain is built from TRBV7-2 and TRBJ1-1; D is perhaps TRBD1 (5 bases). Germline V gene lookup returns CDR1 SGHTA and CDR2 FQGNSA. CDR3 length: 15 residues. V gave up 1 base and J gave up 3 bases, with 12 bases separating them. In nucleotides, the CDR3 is TGTGCCAGCAGCTTAGAGTCGGGGCCGTACACTGAAGCTTTCTTT. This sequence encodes CASSLESGPYTEAFF.

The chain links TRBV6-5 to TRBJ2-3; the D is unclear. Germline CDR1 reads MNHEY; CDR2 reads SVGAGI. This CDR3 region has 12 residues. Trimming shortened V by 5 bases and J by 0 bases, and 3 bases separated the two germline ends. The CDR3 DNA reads TGTGCCAGCAGTCTAAGCACAGATACGCAGTATTTT. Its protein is CASSLSTDTQYF.

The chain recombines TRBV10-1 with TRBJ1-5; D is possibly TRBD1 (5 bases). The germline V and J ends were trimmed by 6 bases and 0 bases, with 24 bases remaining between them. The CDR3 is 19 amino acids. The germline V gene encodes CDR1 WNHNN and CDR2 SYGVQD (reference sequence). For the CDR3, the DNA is TGCGCCAGCAGCCCGCCGACAGACCCGAAAAGATATAGCAATCAGCCCCAGCATTTT. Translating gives CASSPPTDPKRYSNQPQHF.

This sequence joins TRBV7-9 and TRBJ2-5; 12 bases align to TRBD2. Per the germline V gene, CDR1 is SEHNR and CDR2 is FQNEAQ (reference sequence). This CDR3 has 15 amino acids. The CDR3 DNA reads TGTTCCGTTATAGAACTAGCGGGAGGTCAAGAGACCCAGTACTTC. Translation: CSVIELAGGQETQYF.

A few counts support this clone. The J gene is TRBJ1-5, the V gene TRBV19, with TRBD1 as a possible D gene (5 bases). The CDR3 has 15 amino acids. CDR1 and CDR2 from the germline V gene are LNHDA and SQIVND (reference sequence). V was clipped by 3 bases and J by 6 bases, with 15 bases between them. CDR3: CASSIGGGGSQPQHF. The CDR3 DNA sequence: TGTGCCAGTAGTATTGGAGGTGGGGGAAGTCAGCCCCAGCATTTT.

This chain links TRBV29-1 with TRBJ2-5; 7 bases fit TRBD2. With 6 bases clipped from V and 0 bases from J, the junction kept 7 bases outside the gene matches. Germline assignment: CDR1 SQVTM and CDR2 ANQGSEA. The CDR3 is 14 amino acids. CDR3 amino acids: CSVGGAGHQETQYF. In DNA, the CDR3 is TGCAGCGTGGGGGGAGCGGGGCACCAAGAGACCCAGTACTTC.